Reported below is one T cell receptor (beta chain). The antigen is unknown. The naive CD8 subset, CD45RO-negative cells positively selected for CCR7, excluded terminally differentiated effector memory CD45RA+ cells. Germline values: CDR1 MDHEN, CDR2 SYDVKM. J lost 10 bases, V lost 6 bases, and 6 bases had no gene match. This CDR3 contains 12 residues. The source of the sample is a study of shared clonotypes between healthy human individuals. Study conclusions and caveats: The expectation was that sequencing depth would affect clonotype sharing among donors. Few donors limited the genetic and exposure-history diversity represented.

Clones were read by immunoSEQ multiplex PCR, and TCRdb kept only the in-frame ones, dropping some. The sample consists of hundreds of thousands of clones, about 91% of them appearing once. This clonotype was sampled from a man under 40 in good health. The chain links TRBV28 to TRBJ2-1; 7 positions agree with TRBD2. The material sequenced was naive CD8+ T cells sorted from blood. CDR3 nucleotides: TGTGCCAGCAGCGGACTAGGAAACGAGCAGTTCTTC. It translates to CASSGLGNEQFF.